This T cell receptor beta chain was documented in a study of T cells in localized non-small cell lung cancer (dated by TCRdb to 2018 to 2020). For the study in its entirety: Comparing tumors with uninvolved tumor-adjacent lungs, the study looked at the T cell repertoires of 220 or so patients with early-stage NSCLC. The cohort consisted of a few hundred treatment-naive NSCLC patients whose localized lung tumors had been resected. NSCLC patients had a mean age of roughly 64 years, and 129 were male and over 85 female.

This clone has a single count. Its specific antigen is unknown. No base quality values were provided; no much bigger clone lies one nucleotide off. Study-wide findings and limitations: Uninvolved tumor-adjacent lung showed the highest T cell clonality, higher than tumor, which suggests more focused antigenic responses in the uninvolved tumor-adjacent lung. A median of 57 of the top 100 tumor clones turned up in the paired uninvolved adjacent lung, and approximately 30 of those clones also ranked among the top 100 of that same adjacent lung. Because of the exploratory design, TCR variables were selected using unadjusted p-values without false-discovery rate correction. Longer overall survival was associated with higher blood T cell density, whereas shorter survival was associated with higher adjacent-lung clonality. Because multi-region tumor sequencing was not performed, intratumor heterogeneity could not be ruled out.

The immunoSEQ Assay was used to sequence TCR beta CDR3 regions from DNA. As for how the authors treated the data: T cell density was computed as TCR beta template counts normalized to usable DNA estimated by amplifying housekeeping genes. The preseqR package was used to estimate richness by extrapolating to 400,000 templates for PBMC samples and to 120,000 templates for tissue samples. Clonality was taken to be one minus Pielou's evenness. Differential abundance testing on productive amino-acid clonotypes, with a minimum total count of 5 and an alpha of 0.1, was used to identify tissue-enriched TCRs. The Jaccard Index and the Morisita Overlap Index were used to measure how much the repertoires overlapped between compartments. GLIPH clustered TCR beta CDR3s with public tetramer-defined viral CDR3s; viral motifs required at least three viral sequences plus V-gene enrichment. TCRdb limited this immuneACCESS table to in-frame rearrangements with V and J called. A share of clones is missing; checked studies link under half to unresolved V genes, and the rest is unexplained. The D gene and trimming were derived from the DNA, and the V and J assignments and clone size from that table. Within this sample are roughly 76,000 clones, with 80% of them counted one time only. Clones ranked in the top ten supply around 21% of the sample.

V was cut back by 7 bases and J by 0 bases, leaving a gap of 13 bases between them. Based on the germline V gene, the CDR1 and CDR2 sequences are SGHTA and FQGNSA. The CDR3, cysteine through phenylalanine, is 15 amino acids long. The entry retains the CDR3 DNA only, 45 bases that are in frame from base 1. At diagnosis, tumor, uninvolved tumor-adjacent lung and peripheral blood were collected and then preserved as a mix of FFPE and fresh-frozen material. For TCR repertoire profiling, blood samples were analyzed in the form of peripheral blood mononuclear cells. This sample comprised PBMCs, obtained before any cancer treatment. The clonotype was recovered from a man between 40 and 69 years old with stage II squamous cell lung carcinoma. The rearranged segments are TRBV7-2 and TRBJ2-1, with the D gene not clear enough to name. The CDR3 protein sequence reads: CASTPQPRSYNEQFF. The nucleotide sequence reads TGTGCCAGCACTCCCCAGCCCCGCTCCTACAATGAGCAGTTCTTC.